In this sample, the clone carrying this T cell receptor beta chain turned up many times. Repertoires were generated with immunoSEQ multiplex PCR, while TCRdb's copy carries only in-frame clones and drops some. The table lists tens of thousands of clones, no singletons, with about 1.5% in the top ten. This sample is drawn from a study of T cells after posttransplantation cyclophosphamide. This related bone marrow graft donor gave peripheral blood on the day of marrow donation. This CDR3 is built from 13 residues. The germline V and J ends were trimmed by 0 bases and 7 bases, with 7 bases remaining between them. CDR1 is MNHNS and CDR2 is SASEGT in the germline V gene.

The sample was PBMCs. This TCR came from a man over 45 in good health, CMV-negative, and a related stem cell transplant donor. The chain carries TRBV6-1 and TRBJ1-5, with no clear D. CDR3 sequence reads: CASSEARIQPQHF. CDR3 coding DNA: TGTGCCAGCAGTGAAGCGAGGATACAGCCCCAGCATTTT.